One and the same sample provided the 31 T cell receptor beta chains below, sequenced in a study of blood T cell repertoires in COVID-19. Here immunoSEQ multiplex PCR was the method, and the copy in TCRdb shows in-frame clones only, minus some. Altogether about 160,000 clones are present, approximately 88% being singletons, with the ten largest covering 3% to 4.5%. The sequenced sample was peripheral blood. These receptors were taken from a woman between 55 and 75 years old who had recovered from COVID-19.

The chain recombines TRBV27 with TRBJ1-3; D is ambiguous. Germline V gene lookup returns CDR1 MNHEY and CDR2 SMNVEV (reference sequence). V was shortened by 3 bases and J by 4 bases, with 7 bases between the two germline ends. This CDR3 has 13 amino acids. The CDR3 sequence is CASSFGGGNTIYF. The CDR3, as DNA: TGTGCCAGCAGTTTCGGCGGGGGAAACACCATATATTTT.

This sequence joins TRBV13 and TRBJ1-3, with D perhaps TRBD1 (6 bases). This CDR3 is 17 amino acids long. The V gene's germline CDR1 is PRHDT and CDR2 FYEKMQ (reference sequence). V was cut by 2 bases and J by 0 bases, with 14 bases left in between. The DNA for the CDR3 is TGTGCCAGCAGCTTAACCCGAGACAGGCCCTCTGGAAACACCATATATTTT. Amino acid sequence: CASSLTRDRPSGNTIYF. The full variable domain, completed using reference TRBV13 and TRBJ1-3, is AAGVIQSPRHLIKEKRETATLKCYPIPRHDTVYWYQQGPGQDPQFLISFYEKMQSDKGSIPDRFSAQQFSDYHSELNMSSLELGDSALYFCASSLTRDRPSGNTIYFGEGSWLTVV.

This sequence joins TRBV10-2 and TRBJ2-5; a possible D gene is TRBD1 (5 bases). This CDR3 has 11 residues. CDR1 and CDR2 (germline): WSHSY, SAAADI. The germline V and J ends were trimmed by 11 bases and 5 bases, with 12 bases remaining between them. CDR3 protein: CAGGNRETQYF. The CDR3 nucleotides read TGCGCCGGCGGAAACAGGGAGACCCAGTACTTC.

The chain joins TRBV28 to TRBJ1-6; possibly TRBD1 for D (5 bases). Germline loops: CDR1 MDHEN, CDR2 SYDVKM. V was pared by 4 bases and J by 16 bases, with 17 bases between. The CDR3 sequence is 13 residues long. CDR3 in DNA: TGTGCCAGCAGTTCCCCGCAGGGTGGTTGGCTCCACTTT. This sequence encodes CASSSPQGGWLHF.

The chain couples TRBV9 to TRBJ1-2; D is perhaps TRBD1 (5 bases). Germline assignment: CDR1 SGDLS and CDR2 YYNGEE. The CDR3 is 13 residues long. Trimming cost V 4 bases and J 8 bases, with 15 bases left between them. CDR3 sequence reads: CASSTDTTRGYTF. DNA for the CDR3: TGTGCCAGCAGCACGGACACGACGAGGGGCTACACCTTC.

The chain uses TRBV28 and TRBJ1-3; 7 bases are a match to TRBD1. The germline V gene encodes CDR1 MDHEN and CDR2 SYDVKM. J was trimmed by 0 bases and V by 7 bases; bases with no gene match: 6. The CDR3 consists of 15 residues. CDR3 in DNA: TGTGCCAGCATGGACAGGCTATTCTCTGGAAACACCATATATTTT. This sequence encodes CASMDRLFSGNTIYF.

The chain uses TRBV5-1 and TRBJ2-5; no clear D gene. The CDR3 sequence is 14 residues long. Deletions cut 4 bases from V and 1 base from J, with 11 bases between. CDR1 is SGHRS and CDR2 is YFSETQ in the germline V gene. The CDR3 here is CASSHQQTQETQYF. In DNA, the CDR3 is TGCGCCAGCAGCCACCAACAGACCCAAGAGACCCAGTACTTC.

V and J are TRBV3-1 (or the pseudogene TRBV3-2) and TRBJ1-6; 9 bases agree with TRBD1. CDR3 length: 15 residues. After removal of 3 bases from V and 9 bases from J, the junction contained 6 bases not matched to a gene. Germline V CDR1 and CDR2: LGHDT, YNNKEL (reference sequence). CDR3 loop: CASSHRGGQGSPLHF. CDR3 DNA sequence: TGTGCCAGCAGCCACCGAGGGGGACAGGGTTCACCCCTCCACTTT.

V and J are TRBV2 and TRBJ2-3; TRBD2 might be the D (5 bases). Trimming left V 8 bases short and J 3 bases short, with 12 bases between. The germline V gene encodes CDR1 SNHLY and CDR2 FYNNEI. The CDR3 is 13 residues long. The DNA for the CDR3 is TGTGCCAGCGCTGTACTAGGGACAGATACGCAGTATTTT. Translating it yields CASAVLGTDTQYF.

This clone was recorded once. The chain is built from TRBV28 and TRBJ1-3; 7 positions agree with TRBD1. The CDR3 extends over 17 amino acids. The trim removed 5 bases at V and 2 bases at J, leaving 12 bases unmatched. Germline CDR1 MDHEN, CDR2 SYDVKM. CDR3 residues: CASSTWAGTGAGNTIYF. The CDR3 DNA sequence: TGTGCCAGCAGTACCTGGGCGGGTACAGGGGCTGGAAACACCATATATTTT.

V gene TRBV28 combines with J gene TRBJ2-7; D perhaps matches TRBD1 (5 bases). The length of the CDR3 is 15 residues. Germline-derived CDR1 and CDR2 are MDHEN and SYDVKM. V lost 5 bases to trimming and J lost 3 bases, with 17 bases between them. CDR3 protein: CASSRPGRVSYEQYF. The CDR3 coding sequence is TGTGCCAGCAGTAGACCCGGCAGGGTCAGCTACGAGCAGTACTTC.

Only a few counts were recorded for this clone. J is TRBJ1-2 and V is TRBV5-4; weak D call: TRBD1 (6 bases). V lost 2 bases and J lost 2, with 7 bases in between. The CDR3 spans 13 residues. Germline V gives CDR1 SGHNT, CDR2 YYREEE (reference sequence). The DNA for the CDR3 is TGTGCCAGCAGCTTCACAGGGAACTATGGCTACACCTTC. Translating gives CASSFTGNYGYTF. The full variable domain, in which reference TRBV5-4 and TRBJ1-2 provide the parts outside the CDR3, is ETGVTQSPTHLIKTRGQQVTLRCSSQSGHNTVSWYQQALGQGPQFIFQYYREEENGRGNFPPRFSGLQFPNYSSELNVNALELDDSALYLCASSFTGNYGYTFGSGTRLTVV.

This clone was observed a single time. The chain carries TRBV27 and TRBJ2-7, with 15 bases aligning to TRBD2. With V trimmed by 4 bases and J by 5 bases, 6 bases remained unmatched. The CDR3 length is 16 residues. Germline V gene data show CDR1 as MNHEY and CDR2 as SMNVEV (reference sequence). This CDR3 reads CASSSYGLAGGHEQYF. The CDR3 nucleotides are TGTGCCAGCAGTTCCTACGGACTAGCGGGGGGGCACGAGCAGTACTTC.

This clone turned up a few times. This chain connects TRBV14 to TRBJ1-6; 10 nucleotides line up with TRBD1. The junction had 7 bases not matched to a gene; V was cut back by 5 bases and J by 6 bases. Germline V CDR1 and CDR2: SGHDN, FVKESK. The CDR3 extends over 16 amino acids. The chain's CDR3 is CASSGRQGAGNSPLHF. CDR3 DNA: TGTGCCAGCAGCGGACGACAGGGGGCAGGTAATTCACCCCTCCACTTT.

This rearrangement joins TRBV18 to TRBJ1-3, with D unclear. This CDR3 region has 15 residues. Germline CDR1 is KGHSH and CDR2 is LQKENI. With 3 bases removed from V and 8 bases from J, the gap between germline ends came to 17 bases. CDR3 sequence (DNA): TGTGCCAGCTCACCTTCGGCGGGATCTTCGGACACCATATATTTT. Amino acid sequence: CASSPSAGSSDTIYF.

The chain carries TRBV7-9 and TRBJ1-1; D gene uncertain. The CDR3 runs 13 residues. Germline loops: CDR1 SEHNR, CDR2 FQNEAQ (reference sequence). The germline V and J ends were trimmed by 2 bases and 5 bases, with 9 bases remaining between them. The CDR3 sequence is CASSLQVKTEAFF. The DNA of the CDR3 is TGTGCCAGCAGCTTACAGGTTAAGACTGAAGCTTTCTTT.

The chain's CDR3 is CASSPDGRGYTF. The CDR3 nucleotides are TGTGCCAGCAGTCCCGACGGGAGAGGCTACACCTTC. The V and J genes are TRBV6-2 or TRBV6-3 and TRBJ1-2; D unclear. V was trimmed by 5 bases and J by 8 bases, leaving 12 bases between them. The CDR3 totals 12 residues. Germline V CDR1 and CDR2: MNHEY, SVGEGT.

This chain joins TRBV28 and TRBJ2-3, with TRBD2 identical over 9 bases. Germline trimming cut 8 bases from V and 1 base from J; bases unmatched to any gene: 4. Germline CDR1 and CDR2: MDHEN and SYDVKM. This CDR3 is built from 14 residues. The CDR3 bases are TGTGCCAGCGGGCCTAGCGGGGGCACAGATACGCAGTATTTT. Translation gives CASGPSGGTDTQYF. The whole variable domain, filled in from reference TRBV28 and TRBJ2-3, reads DVKVTQSSRYLVKRTGEKVFLECVQDMDHENMFWYRQDPGLGLRLIYFSYDVKMKEKGDIPEGYSVSREKKERFSLILESASTNQTSMYLCASGPSGGTDTQYFGPGTRLTVL.

The genes are TRBV27 and TRBJ1-1; TRBD1 agrees at 9 bases. The CDR3 is 15 amino acids. Germline V lookup: CDR1 MNHEY, CDR2 SMNVEV (reference sequence). Germline trimming cut 5 bases from V and 1 base from J; bases unmatched to any gene: 5. This chain's CDR3 is CASSKQGARNTEAFF. CDR3 coding DNA: TGTGCCAGCAGTAAACAGGGGGCACGGAACACTGAAGCTTTCTTT.

The chain couples TRBV7-7 to TRBJ2-1; the D gene is possibly TRBD1 (6 bases). Germline-derived CDR1 and CDR2 are SSHAT and FNYEAQ (reference sequence). The CDR3 has 13 residues. V lost 6 bases to trimming and J lost 4 bases, with 10 bases between them. CDR3 protein: CASSFGQYNEQFF. CDR3 nucleotides: TGTGCCAGCAGTTTTGGACAGTACAATGAGCAGTTCTTC.

The chain has TRBV27 and TRBJ2-1; TRBD1 agrees at 8 bases. The V segment lost 2 bases and the J segment 9 bases; nucleotides outside the gene matches: 9. The CDR3 has 15 amino acids. Germline V gives CDR1 MNHEY, CDR2 SMNVEV (reference sequence). As DNA, the CDR3 is TGTGCCAGCAGTTTAAGGGACGACAGGGGCGGTGAGCAGTTCTTC. Its protein is CASSLRDDRGGEQFF.

This clone was seen a few times. The chain carries TRBV5-4 and TRBJ2-5, with D tentatively TRBD1 (7 bases). This CDR3 region has 15 residues. Trimming removed 0 bases at V and 3 bases at J, with 12 bases between. The germline CDR1 and CDR2 sequences are SGHNT and YYREEE (reference sequence). CDR3 protein: CASSLGGTAKETQYF. As DNA, the CDR3 is TGTGCCAGCAGCTTGGGCGGGACAGCCAAAGAGACCCAGTACTTC.

The chain carries TRBV27 and TRBJ1-5; tentatively, D is TRBD1 (5 bases). This CDR3 has 15 residues. Germline CDR1 is MNHEY and CDR2 is SMNVEV (reference sequence). Trimming removed 2 bases at V and 0 bases at J, with 8 bases between. Written as DNA, the CDR3 is TGTGCCAGCAGTTTAAAGGGGTATAGCAATCAGCCCCAGCATTTT. This sequence encodes CASSLKGYSNQPQHF.

The chain is built from TRBV5-1 and TRBJ1-1; the D gene is possibly TRBD1 (6 bases). Trimming cost V 0 bases and J 1 base, with 16 bases left between them. Germline V gives CDR1 SGHRS, CDR2 YFSETQ. This CDR3 has 17 residues. The CDR3 reads CASSLVQGGRQNTEAFF. The CDR3, as DNA: TGCGCCAGCAGCTTGGTACAGGGAGGGAGACAGAACACTGAAGCTTTCTTT.

V usage is TRBV29-1 and J usage is TRBJ2-7, with TRBD1 matching over 11 bases. The V segment lost 7 bases and the J segment 6 bases; nucleotides outside the gene matches: 11. The CDR3 extends over 14 amino acids. Germline assignment: CDR1 SQVTM and CDR2 ANQGSEA. CDR3 bases: TGCAGCGGAGGGTTCGGGACAGGGGGGGCCGAGCAGTACTTC. Amino acids: CSGGFGTGGAEQYF.

The chain couples TRBV7-7 to TRBJ2-2; 8 nucleotides agree with TRBD1. J gave up 6 bases and V 1 base, and 1 base lay outside the gene matches. This CDR3 region has 14 residues. The germline CDR1 and CDR2 sequences are SSHAT and FNYEAQ (reference sequence). The CDR3 protein is CASSLGTGPGELFF. The CDR3 DNA reads TGTGCCAGCAGCTTAGGGACAGGGCCCGGGGAGCTGTTTTTT.

This clone was observed a single time. The genes are TRBV6-5 and TRBJ1-5; D is ambiguous. The germline V gene has CDR1 MNHEY and CDR2 SVGAGI. The CDR3 covers 15 residues. The V end was cut by 6 bases, the J end by 2 bases, with 14 bases between. CDR3 protein: CASRKSTMGNQPQHF. The CDR3 nucleotides read TGTGCCAGCAGGAAAAGTACAATGGGCAATCAGCCCCAGCATTTT.

CDR3 region: CASSHPRVPETQYF. The CDR3 DNA follows: TGCGCCAGCAGCCACCCCAGGGTCCCAGAGACCCAGTACTTC. This chain uses TRBV4-1 with TRBJ2-5; D is possibly TRBD1 (5 bases). This CDR3 comprises 14 residues. V was clipped by 3 bases and J by 4 bases, with 12 bases between them. Germline V gene sequence: CDR1 MGHRA, CDR2 YSYEKL.

The chain has TRBV24-1 and TRBJ1-2, with D perhaps matching TRBD1 (6 bases). Between the trimmed V and J ends, which lost 0 bases and 5 bases, there was a span of 9 bases. The germline gives CDR1 KGHDR, CDR2 SFDVKD. The CDR3 loop spans 14 amino acids. The CDR3 DNA sequence: TGTGCCACCAGTGATTTGGTCAGGGGTTATGGCTACACCTTC. This translates into CATSDLVRGYGYTF.

The V and J genes are TRBV10-3 and TRBJ2-3; the D is unclear. CDR3 length equals 12 residues. V lost 3 bases to trimming and J lost 6 bases, with 7 bases between them. Germline CDR1 reads ENHRY; CDR2 reads SYGVKD. The DNA for the CDR3 is TGTGCCATCAGTGAAAACGGTGATACGCAGTATTTT. Translating gives CAISENGDTQYF.

The chain is built from TRBV12-5 and TRBJ2-5; possible D gene TRBD1, 6 bases. The V end lost 1 base, the J end lost 7 bases, and 13 bases lay between the germline ends. The CDR3 is made up of 14 amino acids. Germline assignment: CDR1 LGHNT and CDR2 FRNRAP. The CDR3 DNA sequence: TGTGCTAGTGGTTTGGGACAGGTCCAGGGGACCCAGTACTTC. This gives the protein CASGLGQVQGTQYF.